This T cell receptor (beta chain) was sequenced during a study of cytomegalovirus exposure and HLA in healthy donors. General observations from the study: Exclusion as indistinguishable affected some V segments, including TRBV6-2 and TRBV6-3.

Between the trimmed V and J ends, which lost 7 bases and 3 bases, there was a span of 6 bases. CDR1 and CDR2 from the germline V gene are SNHLY and FYNNEI. CDR3 length: 11 residues. To note about this clone: The target antigen is unknown.

60 Vbeta and 13 Jbeta primers were used in PCR. Sequenced by immunoSEQ multiplex PCR; TCRdb stores in-frame clones only, minus some. In the table there are roughly 120,000 clones, about 59% of which are singletons. Specimen: PBMCs. V and J are TRBV2 and TRBJ1-1, with D perhaps matching TRBD1 (5 bases). This TCR was sampled from a woman between 40 and 55 years old in good health and CMV-seropositive. In DNA, the CDR3 is TGTGCCAGCATAGGGGACACTGAAGCTTTCTTT. This encodes CASIGDTEAFF.